The rows below give T cell receptor beta chains drawn from one sample of a study of shared clonotypes between healthy human individuals. Libraries were prepared by immunoSEQ multiplex PCR; TCRdb keeps only in-frame clonotypes and omits some of them. Counted here are roughly 500,000 clones, about 85% occurring once; the ten biggest clones make up 13%. Sample: PBMCs. Receptors originate from a middle-aged woman in good health. Some clones in this sample may be carry-over from other donors' samples. Both conserved end residues are part of each CDR3. A D gene is named only where the DNA matches it firmly. Some rows mark clone size as missing; the rest say once, few, many or name a class of expanded clone.

clone_size	j_call	v_call	d_call	cdr3_aa	cdr3_nt
.	TRBJ2-1	TRBV9	TRBD2	CASSIPGLGSSYNEQFF	TGTGCCAGCAGCATCCCGGGACTAGGAAGCTCCTACAATGAGCAGTTCTTC
.	TRBJ2-1	TRBV28	.	CASSLSDPVVPKYNEQFF	TGTGCCAGCAGTTTAAGCGACCCGGTGGTACCGAAATACAATGAGCAGTTCTTC
.	TRBJ1-2	TRBV18	.	CASSPQGPYYGYTF	TGTGCCAGCTCACCCCAGGGGCCGTACTATGGCTACACCTTC
.	TRBJ2-3	TRBV7-8	TRBD2	CASRTSGADTQYF	TGTGCCAGCAGGACTAGCGGGGCAGATACGCAGTATTTT
.	TRBJ2-7	TRBV5-4	TRBD1	CASSLVGQGAGEQYF	TGTGCCAGCAGCTTGGTGGGACAGGGGGCTGGGGAGCAGTACTTC
.	TRBJ2-7	TRBV27	.	CASSRPSEGSYEQYF	TGTGCCAGCAGTAGACCATCCGAAGGATCCTACGAGCAGTACTTC
.	TRBJ2-7	TRBV7-9	.	CASSTGILYEQYF	TGTGCCAGCAGCACCGGGATCTTATACGAGCAGTACTTC
.	TRBJ2-7	TRBV28	TRBD2	CASSFLAGGPFNYEQYF	TGTGCCAGCAGTTTTCTGGCGGGAGGGCCCTTCAATTACGAGCAGTACTTC
.	TRBJ2-2	TRBV5-4	.	CASSLGRPNTGELFF	TGTGCCAGCAGCTTGGGTCGGCCTAACACCGGGGAGCTGTTTTTT
.	TRBJ2-1	TRBV28	TRBD2	CASSLRTSGLIEQFF	TGTGCCAGCAGTTTAAGGACTAGCGGGCTAATTGAGCAGTTCTTC
.	TRBJ2-3	TRBV18	.	CASSPLGDTQYF	TGTGCCAGCTCACCACTTGGAGATACGCAGTATTTT
.	TRBJ1-5	TRBV19	TRBD1	CASRTRGQGPQEPQHF	TGTGCCAGTAGGACTAGGGGACAGGGGCCCCAAGAACCCCAGCATTTT
few	TRBJ2-1	TRBV25-1	.	CASSGPELGLYNEQFF	TGTGCCAGCAGTGGTCCGGAGCTTGGACTCTACAATGAGCAGTTCTTC
.	TRBJ1-5	TRBV7-9	.	CASSVGNQPQHF	TGTGCCAGCAGCGTGGGGAATCAGCCCCAGCATTTT
.	TRBJ2-2	TRBV5-1	TRBD2	CASSFSSGSTGELFF	TGCGCCAGCAGCTTCTCTAGCGGGAGCACCGGGGAGCTGTTTTTT
once	TRBJ1-2	TRBV14	TRBD1	CASSQDLAGQGMNGYTF	TGTGCCAGCAGCCAAGATCTTGCGGGACAGGGGATGAATGGCTACACCTTC
.	TRBJ1-2	TRBV7-9	TRBD1	CASSSGTGLAQSRGGYTF	TGTGCCAGCAGCAGCGGGACAGGCTTGGCACAGTCGAGAGGTGGCTACACCTTC
.	TRBJ2-7	TRBV28	TRBD2	CASSSGLAGPSYEQYF	TGTGCCAGCAGCTCTGGACTAGCGGGGCCCTCCTACGAGCAGTACTTC
once	TRBJ2-7	TRBV9	TRBD2	CASSARGEAGGSYEQYF	TGTGCCAGCAGCGCGAGAGGGGAAGCGGGAGGGTCCTACGAGCAGTACTTC
once	TRBJ2-7	TRBV6-5	.	CASSFGASAGEQYF	TGTGCCAGCAGTTTTGGTGCCTCAGCGGGCGAGCAGTACTTC
few	TRBJ1-1	TRBV20-1	.	CSARVNTEAFF	TGCAGTGCTAGGGTGAACACTGAAGCTTTCTTT
.	TRBJ1-2	TRBV5-1	TRBD1	CASSLVTGTGDGYTF	TGCGCCAGCAGCTTGGTCACCGGGACAGGGGATGGCTACACCTTC
.	TRBJ2-5	TRBV10-3	.	CAISESGSETQYF	TGTGCCATCAGTGAGTCTGGCAGTGAGACCCAGTACTTC